The 9 T cell receptor beta chains in this list originate from one sample, sequenced in a study of T cell changes during pregnancy in multiple sclerosis. Sequencing was performed with immunoSEQ multiplex PCR; in TCRdb, only in-frame clones are kept and a portion is missing. Of tens of thousands of clones listed, 90% to 95% were seen once; the top ten hold just over 2.5%. The material sequenced was CD8+ T cells from peripheral blood mononuclear cells, taken after pregnancy. The receptor set was obtained from a female donor with multiple sclerosis, enrolled in a pregnancy study.

V gene TRBV29-1 combines with J gene TRBJ2-2, with 7 bases identical to TRBD2. Trimming took 1 base from V and 3 from J; bases not matched to a gene: 5. CDR3 size: 15 residues. CDR1 is SQVTM, CDR2 ANQGSEA, per germline. DNA of the CDR3: TGCAGCGTTGAAGTGGGGGGGTCTTACACCGGGGAGCTGTTTTTT. Residues: CSVEVGGSYTGELFF.

The rearrangement uses TRBV5-4 and TRBJ2-1; possible D gene TRBD2, 5 bases. This CDR3 is built from 14 residues. Germline CDR1 SGHNT, CDR2 YYREEE (reference sequence). Deletions cut 6 bases from V and 12 bases from J, with 22 bases between. The CDR3 is CASTISGQRRGQFF. The CDR3 DNA reads TGTGCCAGCACCATCAGTGGTCAGCGTCGGGGGCAGTTCTTC.

The sample holds one count of this clone. The rearrangement uses TRBV7-9 and TRBJ1-3; a possible D gene is TRBD1 (5 bases). V shed 6 bases and J shed 2 bases, with 17 bases lying between them. The CDR3 is made up of 16 amino acids. CDR1 and CDR2 from the germline V gene are SEHNR and FQNEAQ (reference sequence). CDR3 loop: CASSSGGLVTGNTIYF. The CDR3 coding sequence is TGTGCCAGCAGTTCGGGGGGGTTAGTAACTGGAAACACCATATATTTT.

This rearrangement joins TRBV7-9 to TRBJ1-1; tentatively, D is TRBD1 (5 bases). The germline V gene encodes CDR1 SEHNR and CDR2 FQNEAQ (reference sequence). The CDR3 totals 13 residues. The V end was cut by 5 bases, the J end by 0 bases, with 7 bases between. The CDR3 region is CASSDSMNTEAFF. The CDR3 nucleotides are TGTGCCAGCAGCGACAGCATGAACACTGAAGCTTTCTTT.

The V and J genes are TRBV27 and TRBJ2-2; D gene unclear. The V gene's germline CDR1 is MNHEY and CDR2 SMNVEV (reference sequence). The CDR3 length is 13 residues. Trimming removed 2 bases at V and 3 bases at J, with 4 bases between. In DNA, the CDR3 is TGTGCCAGCAGTTTAATATACACCGGGGAGCTGTTTTTT. This encodes CASSLIYTGELFF.

The V and J genes are TRBV5-1 and TRBJ1-2; D gene unclear. Trimming removed 4 bases from V and 8 bases from J, with 12 bases in between. CDR1 is SGHRS and CDR2 is YFSETQ in the germline V gene. This CDR3 comprises 12 residues. The CDR3, as DNA: TGCGCCAGCAGCCCTGCCGGTGCAGGCTACACCTTC. Residues: CASSPAGAGYTF.

This chain joins TRBV21-1 and TRBJ2-2; the table's TRBD2 call for D was not verified on the DNA. TRBV21-1 is a documented pseudogene. The CDR3 loop spans 20 amino acids. This chain's CDR3 is CASSGQGLAGPGQNTGELFF. CDR3 nucleotides: TGTGCCAGCAGCGGGCAGGGACTAGCGGGTCCGGGGCAAAACACCGGGGAGCTGTTTTTT.

This chain connects TRBV19 to TRBJ1-1; D not certain. CDR1 LNHDA and CDR2 SQIVND come from the germline V gene (reference sequence). Trimming stripped 7 bases from V and 3 bases from J, with 12 bases between. The CDR3 totals 13 residues. CDR3 in amino acids: CASTTDSHTEAFF. DNA for the CDR3: TGTGCCAGTACCACGGACTCCCACACTGAAGCTTTCTTT.

DNA for the CDR3: TGTGCCAGTAGTTATGCGGGGGATCAGTTCTTC. Amino acid sequence: CASSYAGDQFF. The chain links TRBV19 to TRBJ2-1; TRBD2 matches 7 bases. The V gene's germline CDR1 is LNHDA and CDR2 SQIVND (reference sequence). V was clipped by 5 bases and J by 13 bases; unmatched bases: 5. There are 11 residues in the CDR3.